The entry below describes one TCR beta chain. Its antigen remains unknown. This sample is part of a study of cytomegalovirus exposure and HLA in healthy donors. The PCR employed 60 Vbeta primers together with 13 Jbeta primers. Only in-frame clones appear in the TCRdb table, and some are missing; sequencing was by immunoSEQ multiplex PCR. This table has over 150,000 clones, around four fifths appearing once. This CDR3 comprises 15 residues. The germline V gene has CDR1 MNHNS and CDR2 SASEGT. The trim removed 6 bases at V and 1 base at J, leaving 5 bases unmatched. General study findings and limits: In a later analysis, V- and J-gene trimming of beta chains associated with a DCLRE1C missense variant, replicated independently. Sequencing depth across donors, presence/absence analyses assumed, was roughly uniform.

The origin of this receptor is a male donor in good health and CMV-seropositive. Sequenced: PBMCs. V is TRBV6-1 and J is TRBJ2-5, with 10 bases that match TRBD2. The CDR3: CASSLSGGIQETQYF. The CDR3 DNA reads TGTGCCAGCAGCCTTAGCGGGGGGATCCAAGAGACCCAGTACTTC.